The rows below give T cell receptor beta chains drawn from one sample of a study of CD8+CD57+ T cells in acquired aplastic anemia. TCRdb redid the calling of the reads with MiXCR, one entry per CDR3 protein. Found here are 150,000 to 200,000 distinct CDR3 sequences, 40% to 55% of them singletons; the top ten hold over 0.95%. What was sequenced was sorted CD4+, CD8+, or CD8+CD57+ T cells (not recorded which) from PBMCs. Receptor source: a human donor with aplastic anemia. CDR3s include the opening cysteine and the closing phenylalanine or tryptophan. The D gene is left open where the match is weak. Expanded clones get a size class; other rows say once, few or many, or leave the size out.

many TRBJ2-2 TRBV7-7 - CASSYSNTGELFF TGTGCCAGCAGCTATTCGAACACCGGGGAGCTGTTTTTT
- TRBJ2-5 TRBV7-6 TRBD1 CASTYTGGEETQYF TGTGCCAGCACCTACACAGGGGGTGAAGAGACCCAGTACTTC
- TRBJ2-3 TRBV24-1 - CATSDPPDTQYF TGTGCCACCAGTGACCCGCCAGATACGCAGTATTTT
many TRBJ1-1 TRBV6-1 TRBD1 CASRDDRGWADTEAFF TGTGCCAGCAGGGACGACAGGGGGTGGGCAGACACTGAAGCTTTCTTT
medium-sized TRBJ2-2 TRBV10-3 - CAISDAGAEFANTGELFF TGTGCCATCAGTGATGCGGGGGCCGAGTTCGCGAACACCGGGGAGCTGTTTTTT
- TRBJ2-7 TRBV6-1 TRBD2 CASRTLATPYEQYF TGTGCCAGCAGGACACTAGCGACTCCCTACGAGCAGTACTTC
many TRBJ1-4 TRBV12-3/TRBV12-4 - CASGRAGEKLFF TGTGCCAGCGGCCGGGCTGGGGAAAAACTGTTTTTT
- TRBJ2-1 TRBV2 - CASGGRTYNEQFF TGTGCCAGCGGGGGGCGGACCTACAATGAGCAGTTCTTC
many TRBJ1-1 TRBV4-1 - CASSQGGAEYEAFF TGCGCCAGCAGCCAAGGGGGGGCAGAGTATGAAGCTTTCTTT
many TRBJ1-5 TRBV2 - CASSGNSLYQPQHF TGTGCCAGCAGTGGAAATTCGCTTTATCAGCCCCAGCATTTT
few TRBJ2-5 TRBV2 TRBD2 CASRPPGGLWKTQYF TGTGCCAGCAGACCGCCGGGGGGACTATGGAAGACCCAGTACTTC
many TRBJ1-2 TRBV25-1 - CASSEFGGGYGYTF TGTGCCAGCAGTGAATTTGGGGGCGGCTATGGCTACACCTTC
many TRBJ2-7 TRBV19 - CASSNGERSEQYF TGTGCCAGTAGTAATGGAGAACGGTCGGAGCAGTACTTC
many TRBJ1-1 TRBV19 - CASSIRGRGEAFF TGTGCCAGTAGTATAAGGGGACGGGGTGAAGCTTTCTTT
many TRBJ1-2 TRBV29-1 TRBD1 CSVGQGDGYTF TGCAGCGTTGGACAGGGTGATGGCTACACCTTC
- TRBJ2-2 TRBV5-1 - CASFPGAHTGELFF TGCGCCAGCTTTCCGGGGGCCCACACCGGGGAGCTGTTTTTT
- TRBJ1-6 TRBV9 - CASSRLRGSPLHF TGTGCCAGCAGCAGGCTCCGGGGTTCACCCCTCCACTTT
- TRBJ2-7 TRBV19 TRBD2 CASSLTSGRSYEQYF TGTGCCAGTAGCTTGACTAGCGGGAGGTCCTACGAGCAGTACTTC
many TRBJ2-2 TRBV5-1 TRBD2 CASTIPGGTNTGELFF TGCGCCAGTACGATCCCCGGGGGGACGAACACCGGGGAGCTGTTTTTT
- TRBJ2-2 TRBV10-3 - CATRGAGATGELFF TGTGCCACCAGGGGGGCGGGGGCGACCGGGGAGCTGTTTTTT
- TRBJ1-1 TRBV24-1 - CATSDLGEAFF TGTGCCACCAGTGATTTGGGGGAAGCTTTCTTT
few TRBJ2-2 TRBV6-1 - CASEVLFGTGELFF TGTGCCAGCGAAGTATTGTTCGGAACCGGGGAGCTGTTTTTT
- TRBJ2-7 TRBV3-1 - CASSRRHGSSYEQYF TGTGCCAGCAGCCGACGCCATGGTAGCAGCTACGAGCAGTACTTC
- TRBJ2-1 TRBV25-1 - CASSPGAYNEQFF TGTGCCAGCAGTCCGGGGGCCTACAATGAGCAGTTCTTC
- TRBJ2-1 TRBV29-1 TRBD1 CSVDPRGFGNEQFF TGCAGCGTTGACCCCAGGGGGTTCGGCAATGAGCAGTTCTTC